Shown below are 26 T cell receptor beta chains from a single sample sequenced in a study of blood T cells in healthy people across ages. Primers used in a second PCR of about 6 to 11 cycles were a sample-barcoded 5' primer and a J-beta primer mix. Each CDR3 protein gets one entry after TCRdb re-called the 5' RACE reads with MiXCR. The top ten hold 6.5% to 8.5% of the sample, which has 1,300,000 or so distinct CDR3 sequences, 59% seen once. Sequencing input: blood. The origin of the receptors is a man aged 18 to 30 in good health.

The chain links TRBV5-6 to TRBJ2-1; D is undetermined. V gave up 2 bases and J gave up 5 bases, with 17 bases separating them. Germline V gene sequence: CDR1 SGHDT, CDR2 YYEEEE. This CDR3 region has 16 residues. CDR3 sequence: CASSFVHLGNNNEQFF. CDR3 nucleotide sequence: TGTGCCAGCAGCTTCGTGCACTTGGGGAATAACAATGAGCAGTTCTTC.

This rearrangement joins TRBV5-5 to TRBJ2-7, with D possibly called TRBD1 or TRBD2 (5 bases each). The V gene's germline CDR1 is SGHKS and CDR2 YYEKEE (reference sequence). Trimming took 3 bases from V and 2 from J, leaving 24 bases between them. This CDR3 region has 18 residues. The CDR3 loop reads CASSSTSTRQTPTYEQYF. The CDR3 nucleotides read TGTGCCAGCAGCTCAACATCCACTAGACAGACGCCAACCTACGAGCAGTACTTC. Full variable domain (rest looked up from reference TRBV5-5 and TRBJ2-7): DAGVTQSPTHLIKTRGQQVTLRCSPISGHKSVSWYQQVLGQGPQFIFQYYEKEERGRGNFPDRFSARQFPNYSSELNVNALLLGDSALYLCASSSTSTRQTPTYEQYFGPGTRLTVT.

This clonotype was detected only a few times. The chain joins TRBV20-1 to TRBJ2-3, with D unresolved. V dropped 3 bases and J dropped 2 bases, with 3 bases sitting between them. The CDR3 is 11 residues long. The germline gives CDR1 DFQATT, CDR2 SNEGSKA (reference sequence). CDR3 DNA: TGCAGTGCTAGTAACACAGATACGCAGTATTTT. Translation gives CSASNTDTQYF.

This clonotype showed up just a few times. The chain employs TRBV4-3 and TRBJ1-6; D call uncertain. V was clipped by 0 bases and J by 13 bases, with 10 bases between them. CDR3 length equals 13 residues. Germline V gives CDR1 LGHNA, CDR2 YSLEER. The CDR3 loop is CASSQDWLRPLHF. In nucleotides, the CDR3 is TGCGCCAGCAGCCAAGATTGGTTGAGGCCCCTCCACTTT.

This clonotype showed up just a few times. The chain links TRBV14 to TRBJ2-7, with D maybe TRBD2 (7 bases). V dropped 4 bases and J dropped 6 bases, with 13 bases sitting between them. The CDR3 sequence is 13 residues long. Germline assignment: CDR1 SGHDN and CDR2 FVKESK. The CDR3 sequence is CASSRGGAGEQYF. The CDR3 DNA reads as TGTGCCAGCAGCCGGGGGGGCGCCGGCGAGCAGTACTTC.

The chain joins TRBV20-1 to TRBJ2-1; 9 nucleotides line up with TRBD2. Germline loops: CDR1 DFQATT, CDR2 SNEGSKA (reference sequence). V trimming: 2 bases; J trimming: 2 bases; junction bases outside the gene matches: 4. The CDR3 length is 15 residues. The CDR3 nucleotides read TGCAGTGCTAGAATAGCGGGAGAGGCCTACAATGAGCAGTTCTTC. This encodes CSARIAGEAYNEQFF.

This clonotype was observed at least ten times. The chain joins TRBV4-3 to TRBJ2-7; 8 bases agree with TRBD1. V lost 4 bases to trimming and J lost 3 bases; unmatched junction nucleotides: 5. The CDR3 is 14 amino acids. Germline CDR1 reads LGHNA; CDR2 reads YSLEER. CDR3 sequence (DNA): TGCGCCAGCAGCCGCGGACAGGGTCGCTACGAGCAGTACTTC. Its translation is CASSRGQGRYEQYF.

The V and J genes are TRBV5-4 and TRBJ2-2; D gene uncertain. This CDR3 contains 12 residues. Germline CDR1 is SGHNT and CDR2 is YYREEE (reference sequence). The ends were cut back, 10 bases at V and 0 bases at J, with 7 bases in the middle. DNA for the CDR3: TGTGCCGCAGCCGCGAACACCGGGGAGCTGTTTTTT. This gives the protein CAAAANTGELFF.

V is TRBV7-9 and J is TRBJ2-3; D possibly matches TRBD1 or TRBD2 (6 bases each). The germline CDR1 and CDR2 sequences are SEHNR and FQNEAQ (reference sequence). The CDR3 is 15 residues long. V shed 3 bases and J shed 6 bases, with 16 bases lying between them. DNA of the CDR3: TGTGCCAGCAGCTTTCCGGGGGACAACACGGATACGCAGTATTTT. Translating it yields CASSFPGDNTDTQYF.

The rearrangement joins TRBV6-5 to TRBJ2-2; D is unresolved. Germline loops: CDR1 MNHEY, CDR2 SVGAGI. The V gene lost 5 bases and the J gene lost 5 bases, with 6 bases spanning the gap. The CDR3 loop spans 12 amino acids. The CDR3 DNA is TGTGCCAGCAGTCACGGGACCGGGGAGCTGTTTTTT. Amino acid sequence: CASSHGTGELFF.

The rearrangement joins TRBV10-3 to TRBJ2-1, with D possibly being TRBD1 (6 bases). Between the trimmed V and J ends, which lost 2 bases and 6 bases, there was a span of 14 bases. The CDR3 has 15 amino acids. Germline V lookup: CDR1 ENHRY, CDR2 SYGVKD. Here the CDR3 reads CAISEGRGGFNEQFF. CDR3 DNA sequence: TGTGCCATCAGTGAGGGCAGGGGTGGGTTCAATGAGCAGTTCTTC.

This chain uses TRBV27 with TRBJ2-3, with D perhaps TRBD1 or TRBD2 (6 bases each). The CDR3 extends over 14 amino acids. V shed 6 bases and J shed 4 bases, with 14 bases lying between them. Germline-derived CDR1 and CDR2 are MNHEY and SMNVEV (reference sequence). CDR3 sequence (DNA): TGTGCCAGCAGCCCGTTGGGGGGCGCAGATACGCAGTATTTT. Encoded protein: CASSPLGGADTQYF.

The rearrangement joins TRBV7-9 to TRBJ2-6; 12 bases are shared with TRBD1. Germline V gene data show CDR1 as SEHNR and CDR2 as FQNEAQ (reference sequence). The V segment lost 5 bases and the J segment 1 base; nucleotides outside the gene matches: 6. The CDR3 is 18 amino acids. In nucleotides, the CDR3 is TGTGCCAGCAGCAAGCCGGGACAGGGGGCATCTGGGGCCAACGTCCTGACTTTC. Residues: CASSKPGQGASGANVLTF.

V gene TRBV12-3 or TRBV12-4 combines with J gene TRBJ2-3; D call uncertain. This CDR3 region has 12 residues. V was trimmed by 1 base and J by 14 bases, leaving 13 bases between them. Here the CDR3 reads CASSLESAFRYF. CDR3 nucleotide sequence: TGTGCCAGCAGTTTAGAATCAGCATTTCGGTATTTT.

Regarding this clonotype: The junction differs from germline at one of its ends, possibly a read error. The V call is TRBV7-7, the J call TRBJ1-1, with 9 bases matching TRBD1. The CDR3 contains 15 residues. Germline CDR1 and CDR2: SSHAT and FNYEAQ (reference sequence). The CDR3 spells CASSRIATGGEKAFF. The DNA of the CDR3 is TGTGCTAGCAGCCGAATTGCGACAGGGGGGGAAAAAGCTTTCTTT.

The V and J genes are TRBV25-1 and TRBJ2-5; D is perhaps TRBD2 (6 bases). V was pared by 6 bases and J by 11 bases, with 25 bases between. Germline CDR1 is MGHDK and CDR2 is SYGVNS. This CDR3 spans 15 amino acids. CDR3 region: CASSQPGGEHNEQYF. For the CDR3, the DNA is TGTGCCAGCAGCCAGCCGGGCGGGGAGCACAATGAGCAGTACTTC.

The chain couples TRBV5-5 to TRBJ2-1, with 10 bases identical to TRBD1. CDR1 is SGHKS, CDR2 YYEKEE, per germline (reference sequence). Losses at the gene ends were 0 bases for V and 10 bases for J; bases not matched to a gene: 4. The CDR3 is 14 amino acids. This CDR3 reads CASSLGRDRGEQFF. CDR3 DNA: TGTGCCAGCAGCTTGGGGCGGGACAGGGGCGAGCAGTTCTTC.

This chain links TRBV29-1 with TRBJ2-7; perhaps TRBD2 as D (5 bases). CDR3 length: 14 amino acids. CDR1 and CDR2 (germline): SQVTM, ANQGSEA. The germline V and J ends were trimmed by 5 bases and 4 bases, with 18 bases remaining between them. CDR3 nucleotide sequence: TGCAGCGTTAATGGAGGTTTGGGGTCGTACGAGCAGTACTTC. Translated: CSVNGGLGSYEQYF.

The chain links TRBV2 to TRBJ2-1; D call uncertain. CDR1 SNHLY and CDR2 FYNNEI come from the germline V gene. This CDR3 has 14 residues. The germline V and J ends were trimmed by 6 bases and 2 bases, with 11 bases remaining between them. The CDR3 loop reads CASRNDGTYNEQFF. The CDR3 nucleotides read TGTGCCAGCAGGAACGACGGAACCTACAATGAGCAGTTCTTC.

The chain recombines TRBV13 with TRBJ2-5; the D gene is possibly TRBD1 (6 bases). Germline CDR1 reads PRHDT; CDR2 reads FYEKMQ (reference sequence). V gave up 7 bases and J gave up 2 bases, with 14 bases separating them. The length of the CDR3 is 14 residues. CDR3 in DNA: TGTGCCAGCATCAGGACAGAGCAACAAGAGACCCAGTACTTC. It specifies CASIRTEQQETQYF.

The V and J genes are TRBV20-1 and TRBJ1-6; D is unresolved. The CDR3 has 14 amino acids. CDR1 and CDR2 from the germline V gene are DFQATT and SNEGSKA (reference sequence). V was clipped by 6 bases and J by 10 bases, with 19 bases between them. CDR3 in DNA: TGCAGTGCAATCCCCCGGGTCGGGGTCTCACCCCTCCACTTT. It encodes CSAIPRVGVSPLHF.

The V gene is TRBV27, the J gene TRBJ2-2; D may be TRBD2 (6 bases). The germline V gene encodes CDR1 MNHEY and CDR2 SMNVEV (reference sequence). This CDR3 is 17 amino acids long. The V end lost 3 bases, the J end lost 6 bases, and 20 bases lay between the germline ends. CDR3 loop: CASSFLRTEGRAGELFF. CDR3 bases: TGTGCCAGCAGTTTTCTCCGGACGGAGGGTCGGGCCGGGGAGCTGTTTTTT.

In this sample, this clonotype turned up a few times. This chain joins TRBV7-2 and TRBJ2-4; 9 nucleotides match TRBD2. CDR3 length equals 16 residues. Per the germline V gene, CDR1 is SGHTA and CDR2 is FQGNSA. V shed 1 base and J 5 bases; nucleotides not matched to a gene: 6. The DNA for the CDR3 is TGTGCCAGCAGCTTAGGAGGCGGGAGGGCGGAAAACATTCAGTACTTC. Protein: CASSLGGGRAENIQYF. Complete variable domain (other parts from reference TRBV7-2 and TRBJ2-4): GAGVSQSPSNKVTEKGKDVELRCDPISGHTALYWYRQSLGQGLEFLIYFQGNSAPDKSGLPSDRFSAERTGGSVSTLTIQRTQQEDSAVYLCASSLGGGRAENIQYFGAGTRLSVL.

This sequence joins TRBV12-3 or TRBV12-4 and TRBJ2-7; the match to TRBD1 covers 7 bases. V lost 5 bases and J lost 5; bases outside the gene matches: 9. The CDR3 covers 14 residues. CDR3 region: CASSATGVGNEQYF. CDR3 DNA sequence: TGTGCCAGCAGTGCCACAGGGGTCGGTAACGAGCAGTACTTC.

V gene TRBV12-3 or TRBV12-4 combines with J gene TRBJ2-5; a possible D gene is TRBD2 (5 bases). The CDR3 is made up of 12 amino acids. The V end lost 8 bases, the J end lost 4 bases, and 11 bases lay between the germline ends. The CDR3 is CASGETRETQYF. The CDR3 DNA reads as TGTGCCAGCGGGGAGACTCGAGAGACCCAGTACTTC.

The chain is built from TRBV11-2 and TRBJ1-2; D not resolved. CDR3 length equals 14 residues. With 1 base removed from V and 6 bases from J, the gap between germline ends came to 12 bases. From germline, CDR1 is SGHAT and CDR2 FQNNGV. Here the CDR3 reads CASSLVAAADGYTF. Written as DNA, the CDR3 is TGTGCCAGCAGCTTAGTGGCAGCCGCGGATGGCTACACCTTC.